This TCR beta chain was captured in a study of blood T cell repertoires in COVID-19. Study details: The origin of the acute and convalescent COVID-19 samples was the United States, Italy and Spain. PBMCs, B-cell-depleted T cells, or T cells provided the cDNA or gDNA that made up the material.

Trimming cost V 2 bases and J 8 bases, with 14 bases left between them. Germline loops: CDR1 SGHRS, CDR2 YFSETQ. The CDR3 has 13 amino acids. Per the authors' pipeline: Counts of nucleated cells, estimated from reference gene primer amplification, were obtained. Here immunoSEQ multiplex PCR was the method, and the copy in TCRdb shows in-frame clones only, minus some. V, J and clone size were drawn from that table, and D and trimming were deduced from the DNA. The repertoire holds around 130,000 clones, with 70% to 90% as singletons. The chain is built from TRBV5-1 and TRBJ2-7, with D possibly TRBD1 on 6 matching bases. The sample comprised peripheral blood. The receptor comes from a woman between 50 and 59 years old who had recovered from COVID-19. The CDR3 sequence is CASSFEDRTKQYF. CDR3 nucleotide sequence: TGCGCCAGCAGCTTTGAAGACAGGACAAAGCAGTACTTC. Supplemented by reference TRBV5-1 and TRBJ2-7, the full variable domain reads KAGVTQTPRYLIKTRGQQVTLSCSPISGHRSVSWYQQTPGQGLQFLFEYFSETQRNKGNFPGRFSGRQFSNSRSEMNVSTLELGDSALYLCASSFEDRTKQYFGPGTRLTVT.